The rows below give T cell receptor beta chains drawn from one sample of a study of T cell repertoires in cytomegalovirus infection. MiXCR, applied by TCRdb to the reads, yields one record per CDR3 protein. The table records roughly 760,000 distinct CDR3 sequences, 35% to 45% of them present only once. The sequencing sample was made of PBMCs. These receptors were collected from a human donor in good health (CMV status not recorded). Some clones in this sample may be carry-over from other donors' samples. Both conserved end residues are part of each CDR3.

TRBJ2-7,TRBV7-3,CASSLVTDLLSDEQYF
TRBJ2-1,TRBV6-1,CASSLNQRSKSNEQFF
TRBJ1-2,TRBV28,CASSLPGTGYGYTF
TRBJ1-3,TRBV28,CDSRGDRVGGNTIYF
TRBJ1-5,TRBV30,CAWAGQGDQPQHF
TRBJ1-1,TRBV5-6,CASSHGQGWTEAFF
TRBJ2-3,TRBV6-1,CATLSSGRGDTQYF
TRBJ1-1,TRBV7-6,CASSSIGAEAFF
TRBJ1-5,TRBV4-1,CASSPRQNNQPQHF
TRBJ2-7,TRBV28,CATSPPGQHREQYF
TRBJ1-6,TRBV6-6,CASYRERSSPLHF
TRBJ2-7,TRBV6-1,CASSPLKASGSYEQYF
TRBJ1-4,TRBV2,CASSERQGWHEKLFF
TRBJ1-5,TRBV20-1,CSAREGLGVQPQHF